The clone carrying this T cell receptor (beta chain) was seen once. It was during active infection that Seattle patients were enrolled and then longitudinally followed. In the original workflow: Reference gene primer amplification in the assay estimated nucleated cell counts. The protocol was immunoSEQ multiplex PCR, while the TCRdb copy is restricted to in-frame clones and leaves out a portion. The V and J calls and the clone size are those of that table, but D and trimming were determined from the DNA. The sample lists fewer than 250,000 clones, 80% to 90% occurring once. This record comes from a study of blood T cell repertoires in COVID-19. This CDR3 comprises 17 residues. V dropped 5 bases and J dropped 5 bases, with 22 bases sitting between them. Per the germline V gene, CDR1 is KGHDR and CDR2 is SFDVKD.

The sequenced sample was peripheral blood. The gene calls are TRBV24-1 and TRBJ2-3; weak D call: TRBD1 (6 bases). The source of this sequence is a woman at least 80 years old with COVID-19, enrolled during active disease. The CDR3 protein is CATSVPPGGGRGDTQYF. In DNA, the CDR3 is TGTGCCACCAGTGTTCCTCCGGGTGGGGGCCGAGGAGATACGCAGTATTTT.